The T cell receptor beta chain described here comes from a study of identical twins. Comment on this clonotype: Its antigen is still unknown.

Study results and limitations: Invariant MAIT and iNKT cells could partly confound zero-insertion analyses. Insertion counts were lower in abundant cord blood beta clonotypes, a trend that memory repertoires did not show.

TCRdb analysed the 5' RACE reads with MiXCR anew, one entry per CDR3 protein. Of about 920,000 distinct CDR3 sequences in the sample, 10% to 15% were seen once. The V end was cut by 2 bases, the J end by 4 bases, with 13 bases between. CDR3 length: 14 residues. Germline CDR1 and CDR2: SGHRS and YFSETQ. The data were also submitted as part of a second study, on yellow fever vaccine responses in identical twins.

What was sequenced was PBMCs. This chain uses TRBV5-1 with TRBJ2-7, with D perhaps assigned TRBD1 or TRBD2 (6 bases each). The receptor comes from a woman between 18 and 29 years old in good health. The CDR3 loop reads CASSFLGGAYEQYF. The CDR3 DNA reads TGCGCCAGCAGCTTTTTGGGGGGCGCATACGAGCAGTACTTC. The entire variable domain, with the rest obtained from reference TRBV5-1 and TRBJ2-7, is as follows: KAGVTQTPRYLIKTRGQQVTLSCSPISGHRSVSWYQQTPGQGLQFLFEYFSETQRNKGNFPGRFSGRQFSNSRSEMNVSTLELGDSALYLCASSFLGGAYEQYFGPGTRLTVT.